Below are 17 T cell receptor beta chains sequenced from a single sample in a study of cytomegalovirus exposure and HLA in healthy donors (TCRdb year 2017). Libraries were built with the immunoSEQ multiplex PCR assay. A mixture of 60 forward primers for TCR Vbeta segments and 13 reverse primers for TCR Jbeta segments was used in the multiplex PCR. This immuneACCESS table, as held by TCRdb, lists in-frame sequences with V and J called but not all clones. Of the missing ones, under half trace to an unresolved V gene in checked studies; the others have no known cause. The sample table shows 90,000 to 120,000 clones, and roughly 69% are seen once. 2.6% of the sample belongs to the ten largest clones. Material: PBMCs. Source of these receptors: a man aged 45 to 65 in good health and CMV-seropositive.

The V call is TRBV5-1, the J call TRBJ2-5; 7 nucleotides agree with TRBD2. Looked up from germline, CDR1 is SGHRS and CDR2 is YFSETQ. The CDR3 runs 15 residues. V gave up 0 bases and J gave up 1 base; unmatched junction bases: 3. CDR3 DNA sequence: TGCGCCAGCAGCTTGGCGGTAGCGGGCCAAGAGACCCAGTACTTC. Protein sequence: CASSLAVAGQETQYF.

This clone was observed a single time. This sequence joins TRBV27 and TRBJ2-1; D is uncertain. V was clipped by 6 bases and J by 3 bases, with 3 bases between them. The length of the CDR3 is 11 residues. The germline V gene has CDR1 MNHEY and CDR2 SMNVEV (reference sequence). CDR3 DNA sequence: TGTGCCAGCAGGTACTACAATGAGCAGTTCTTC. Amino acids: CASRYYNEQFF.

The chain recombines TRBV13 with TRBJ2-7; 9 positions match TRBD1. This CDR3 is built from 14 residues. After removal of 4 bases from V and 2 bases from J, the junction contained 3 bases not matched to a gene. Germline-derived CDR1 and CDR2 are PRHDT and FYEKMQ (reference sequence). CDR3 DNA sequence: TGTGCCAGCAGCTCCGGACAGGGGACCTACGAGCAGTACTTC. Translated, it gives CASSSGQGTYEQYF.

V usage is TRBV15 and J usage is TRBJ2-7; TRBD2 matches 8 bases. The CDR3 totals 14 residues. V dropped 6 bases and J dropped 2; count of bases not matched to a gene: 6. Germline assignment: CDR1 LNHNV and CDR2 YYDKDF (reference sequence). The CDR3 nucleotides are TGTGCCACCAGTAGCGGGGACACCCCCTACGAGCAGTACTTC. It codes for CATSSGDTPYEQYF.

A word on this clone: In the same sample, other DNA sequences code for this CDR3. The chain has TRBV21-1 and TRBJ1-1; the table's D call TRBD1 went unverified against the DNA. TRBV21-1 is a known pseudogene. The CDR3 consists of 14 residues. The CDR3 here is CASSKQGANTEAFF. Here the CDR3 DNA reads TGTGCCAGCAGCAAACAGGGGGCGAACACTGAAGCCTTCTTT.

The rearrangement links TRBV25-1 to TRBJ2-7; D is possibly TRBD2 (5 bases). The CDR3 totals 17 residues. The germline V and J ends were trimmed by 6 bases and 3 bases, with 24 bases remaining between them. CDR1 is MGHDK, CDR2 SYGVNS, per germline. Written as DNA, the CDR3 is TGTGCCAGCAGGGAAGGGTTGAGGGAGAGCCTTCACTACGAGCAGTACTTC. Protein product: CASREGLRESLHYEQYF.

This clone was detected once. The DNA for the CDR3 is TGTGCCAGCAGCCAGGGGCCCCCGGGACTAGGCTACGAGCAGTACTTC. It is translated as CASSQGPPGLGYEQYF. The rearrangement uses TRBV14 and TRBJ2-7; 8 nucleotides agree with TRBD2. The CDR3 consists of 16 residues. V trimming: 3 bases; J trimming: 3 bases; junction bases outside the gene matches: 10. Germline V gives CDR1 SGHDN, CDR2 FVKESK.

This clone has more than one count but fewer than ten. CDR3: CASSISAYNEQFF. CDR3 DNA: TGTGCCAGTAGTATCTCCGCGTATAATGAGCAGTTCTTC. The chain joins TRBV19 to TRBJ2-1; D not resolved. The CDR3 consists of 13 residues. V dropped 3 bases and J dropped 7 bases, with 10 bases sitting between them. CDR1 and CDR2 (germline): LNHDA, SQIVND (reference sequence).

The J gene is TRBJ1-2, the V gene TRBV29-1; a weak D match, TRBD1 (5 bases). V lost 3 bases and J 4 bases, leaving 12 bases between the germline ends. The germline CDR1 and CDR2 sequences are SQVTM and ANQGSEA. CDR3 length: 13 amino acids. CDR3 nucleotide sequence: TGCAGCGTTGACAGGGATCTTATCTATGGCTACACCTTC. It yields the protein CSVDRDLIYGYTF.

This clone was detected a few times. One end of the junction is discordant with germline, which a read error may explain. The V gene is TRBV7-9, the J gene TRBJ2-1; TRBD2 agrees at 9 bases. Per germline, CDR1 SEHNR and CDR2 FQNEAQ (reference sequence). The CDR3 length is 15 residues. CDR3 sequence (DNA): TGTTCCAGCAGCTTACTTGCGGGAGGGAGGAATGAGCAGTTCTTC. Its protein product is CSSSLLAGGRNEQFF.

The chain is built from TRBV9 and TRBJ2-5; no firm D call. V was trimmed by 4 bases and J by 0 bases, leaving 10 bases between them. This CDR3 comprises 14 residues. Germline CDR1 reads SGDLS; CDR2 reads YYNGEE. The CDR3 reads CASSSRGYQETQYF. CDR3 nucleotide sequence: TGTGCCAGCAGCTCAAGAGGCTACCAAGAGACCCAGTACTTC.

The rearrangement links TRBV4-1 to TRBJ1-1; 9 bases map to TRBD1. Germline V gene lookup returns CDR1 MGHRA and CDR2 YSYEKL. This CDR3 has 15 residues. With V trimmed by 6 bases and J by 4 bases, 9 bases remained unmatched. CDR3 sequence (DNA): TGCGCCAGCAGTCTACAGGGGGCCGGGTTCACTGAAGCTTTCTTT. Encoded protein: CASSLQGAGFTEAFF.

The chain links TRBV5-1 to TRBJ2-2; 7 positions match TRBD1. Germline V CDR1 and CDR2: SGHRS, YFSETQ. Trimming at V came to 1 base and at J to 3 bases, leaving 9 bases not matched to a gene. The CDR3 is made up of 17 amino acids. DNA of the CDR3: TGCGCCAGCAGCTTGATCTTCCGAGGGGGCGACACCGGGGAGCTGTTTTTT. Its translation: CASSLIFRGGDTGELFF.

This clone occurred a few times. DNA of the CDR3: TGTGCCAGCTCCTCCGGGACAGGGGGCGCAGAGACCCAGTACTTC. As protein: CASSSGTGGAETQYF. The chain recombines TRBV27 with TRBJ2-5; 12 bases map to TRBD1. Trimming took 8 bases from V and 4 from J; bases not matched to a gene: 8. The CDR3 loop spans 15 amino acids. Germline V gene data show CDR1 as MNHEY and CDR2 as SMNVEV (reference sequence).

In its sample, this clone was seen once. The chain's CDR3 is CASAVSGSDGELFF. CDR3 coding DNA: TGCGCCTCAGCAGTCAGCGGGAGTGACGGGGAGCTGTTTTTT. The chain joins TRBV5-1 to TRBJ2-2; 8 bases map to TRBD2. Trimming took 10 bases from V and 7 from J; bases not matched to a gene: 12. The germline V gene has CDR1 SGHRS and CDR2 YFSETQ. The CDR3 spans 14 residues.

CDR3 amino acids: CASSLEGQGYITEAFF. The CDR3 coding sequence is TGTGCCAGCAGCTTAGAGGGACAGGGATATATCACTGAAGCTTTCTTT. The chain is built from TRBV7-6 and TRBJ1-1, with 9 bases that match TRBD1. Germline V gene data show CDR1 as SGHVS and CDR2 as FNYEAQ. The CDR3 runs to 16 residues. V shed 1 base and J 4 bases; nucleotides not matched to a gene: 7.

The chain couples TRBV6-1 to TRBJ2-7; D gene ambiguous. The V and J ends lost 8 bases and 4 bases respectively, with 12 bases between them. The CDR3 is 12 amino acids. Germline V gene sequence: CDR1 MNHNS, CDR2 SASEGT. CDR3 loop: CASRVHAYEQYF. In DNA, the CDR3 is TGTGCCAGCCGGGTGCACGCTTACGAGCAGTACTTC.